This T cell receptor (beta chain) was retrieved from a study of shared clonotypes between healthy human individuals. From germline, CDR1 is SGHTA and CDR2 FQGTGA. J lost 3 bases, V lost 3 bases, and 11 bases had no gene match. The CDR3 loop spans 17 amino acids. Here immunoSEQ multiplex PCR was the method, and the copy in TCRdb shows in-frame clones only, minus some. The repertoire holds about 450,000 clones, with roughly 85% as singletons. Sample: PBMCs. This chain links TRBV7-3 with TRBJ2-7; TRBD2 aligns across 10 bases. The receptor comes from a woman in her forties in good health. Some clones in this sample may be carry-over from other donors' samples. The CDR3 sequence: CASSFYQSGRANYEQYF. CDR3 sequence (DNA): TGTGCCAGCAGCTTCTATCAGAGCGGGAGGGCCAACTACGAGCAGTACTTC.